These T cell receptor beta chains were read from a single sample in a study of vaccination effects on CD4 cells after COVID-19. No antigen has been identified for these receptors. Libraries were prepared by immunoSEQ multiplex PCR; TCRdb keeps only in-frame clonotypes and omits some of them. The repertoire consists of roughly 14,000 clones, with approximately 82% occurring once and the leading ten covering about a quarter. The sample was CD4+ T cells from PBMCs cultured with HCoV-229E spike peptides, taken before COVID-19 vaccination. The receptor source for this set is a human donor who received a COVID-19 vaccine. CDR3s include the opening cysteine and the closing phenylalanine or tryptophan. The order of the fields is J gene, clone size, D gene, V gene, CDR3 DNA, CDR3 protein. The D gene is left open where the match is weak. Rows may omit the clone size; those that give it use once, few, many or a size class.

J: TRBJ2-5; size: .; D: TRBD1; V: TRBV5-1; DNA: TGCGCCAGCAGCTTGGGACAGGGCTCTCGCCAAGAGACCCAGTACTTC; CDR3: CASSLGQGSRQETQYF
J: TRBJ2-1; size: .; D: .; V: TRBV7-2; DNA: TGTGCCAGCAGCTTAAAGGGGTCCTACAATGAGCAGTTCTTC; CDR3: CASSLKGSYNEQFF
J: TRBJ1-1; size: .; D: .; V: TRBV10-3; DNA: TGTGCCATCAGAGCCCATGATGACACTGAAGCTTTCTTT; CDR3: CAIRAHDDTEAFF
J: TRBJ1-2; size: .; D: TRBD1; V: TRBV28; DNA: TGTGCCAGCAGTCGGGGACGGACAGGGAACTATGGCTACACCTTC; CDR3: CASSRGRTGNYGYTF
J: TRBJ1-2; size: few; D: .; V: TRBV5-1; DNA: TGCGCCAGCAGCTTGGGAGACACAGCTAACTATGGCTACACCTTC; CDR3: CASSLGDTANYGYTF
J: TRBJ1-2; size: few; D: TRBD1; V: TRBV9; DNA: TGTGCCAGCAGCGTAGGGACAGGGGCTAACTATGGCTACACCTTC; CDR3: CASSVGTGANYGYTF
J: TRBJ1-2; size: .; D: TRBD1; V: TRBV9; DNA: TGTGCCAGCAGCGTTTTGGGACAGGGTTTCTATGGCTACACCTTC; CDR3: CASSVLGQGFYGYTF
J: TRBJ2-7; size: .; D: .; V: TRBV6-6; DNA: TGTGCCAGCAGTTACTCCGCCGGGAGTGAGCAGTACTTC; CDR3: CASSYSAGSEQYF
J: TRBJ2-2; size: few; D: .; V: TRBV4-2; DNA: TGTGCCAGCAGCCAAGCTGATCCGGGGGTCACTAACACCGGGGAGCTGTTTTTT; CDR3: CASSQADPGVTNTGELFF
J: TRBJ1-2; size: few; D: TRBD1; V: TRBV3-1/TRBV3-2; DNA: TGTGCCAGCAGCCCCCGACAGGGTGTTAAGTATGGCTACACCTTC; CDR3: CASSPRQGVKYGYTF
J: TRBJ2-1; size: once; D: .; V: TRBV4-1; DNA: TGCGCCAGCAGCCAACGAGCCTTAGGGAATTCCTACAATGAGCAGTTCTTC; CDR3: CASSQRALGNSYNEQFF
J: TRBJ2-4; size: .; D: .; V: TRBV10-3; DNA: TGTGCCATCAGTGAGTCGGGGGGGCAGGGTTTGGCCAAAAACATTCAGTACTTC; CDR3: CAISESGGQGLAKNIQYF
J: TRBJ1-5; size: .; D: .; V: TRBV7-2; DNA: TGTGCCAGCAGCTTTGGTCCGAGCAACCCCCAGCATTTT; CDR3: CASSFGPSNPQHF
J: TRBJ1-6; size: .; D: .; V: TRBV9; DNA: TGTGCCAGCAGCGTAGATATAACCGGGACACCGCTCCACTTT; CDR3: CASSVDITGTPLHF
J: TRBJ1-1; size: few; D: .; V: TRBV18; DNA: TGTGCCAGCTCAACGGAACGAGTCTCGGCTTTCTTT; CDR3: CASSTERVSAFF
J: TRBJ1-5; size: .; D: TRBD1; V: TRBV30; DNA: TGTGCCTGGAGTGCCCCAGGGGGCGGAAATCAGCCCCAGCATTTT; CDR3: CAWSAPGGGNQPQHF
J: TRBJ1-5; size: few; D: .; V: TRBV6-4; DNA: TGTGCCAGCAGTGACTCGGAGGGGCAGCCCCAGCATTTT; CDR3: CASSDSEGQPQHF
J: TRBJ1-2; size: .; D: .; V: TRBV6-4; DNA: TGTGCCAGCAGTGGACAGGACTACTATGGCTACACCTTC; CDR3: CASSGQDYYGYTF
J: TRBJ2-3; size: .; D: TRBD2; V: TRBV27; DNA: TGTGCCAGCTCGGGACTAGTGGTAGATACGCAGTATTTT; CDR3: CASSGLVVDTQYF
J: TRBJ1-5; size: .; D: TRBD1; V: TRBV2; DNA: TGTGCCAGCAGCGAGGGACAGGGAGGTCAGCCCCAGCATTTT; CDR3: CASSEGQGGQPQHF
J: TRBJ1-3; size: once; D: .; V: TRBV30; DNA: TGTGCCTGGGGGGACGGCAGGGCTGGAAACACCATATATTTT; CDR3: CAWGDGRAGNTIYF
J: TRBJ2-3; size: .; D: .; V: TRBV5-1; DNA: TGCGCCAGCAGCTTAGGGCCGGGCGCTGAGGCAGATACGCAGTATTTT; CDR3: CASSLGPGAEADTQYF
J: TRBJ2-4; size: .; D: TRBD1; V: TRBV11-2; DNA: TGTGCCAGCAGCTCCCGGACAGGTATCGGAAACATTCAGTACTTC; CDR3: CASSSRTGIGNIQYF
J: TRBJ2-3; size: .; D: .; V: TRBV7-2; DNA: TGTGCCAGCACCCGTTGGGGGGCCACAGATACGCAGTATTTT; CDR3: CASTRWGATDTQYF
J: TRBJ2-7; size: .; D: TRBD1; V: TRBV23-1; DNA: TGCGCCAGCAGTCGCTCCCAAGACAGGGCGGGGCAGTACTTC; CDR3: CASSRSQDRAGQYF
J: TRBJ1-1; size: .; D: .; V: TRBV10-3; DNA: TGTGCCATCAGTGCGGGGCGGGACAACACTGAAGCTTTCTTT; CDR3: CAISAGRDNTEAFF
J: TRBJ1-2; size: .; D: .; V: TRBV12-3/TRBV12-4; DNA: TGTGCCAGCAGTTTATCGTCCAGGGCTGGCTACACCTTC; CDR3: CASSLSSRAGYTF
J: TRBJ1-1; size: .; D: .; V: TRBV28; DNA: TGTGCCACCATGGGGGGCGGCACTGAAGCTTTCTTT; CDR3: CATMGGGTEAFF
J: TRBJ1-5; size: .; D: TRBD1; V: TRBV5-1; DNA: TGCGCCAGCAGCGCCGGGCACAGGGGGCGCAGGAGACAGCCCCAGCATTTT; CDR3: CASSAGHRGRRRQPQHF
J: TRBJ1-6; size: .; D: .; V: TRBV7-9; DNA: TGTGCCAGCAGCTTAGCCGCCCATAATAATTCACCCCTCCACTTT; CDR3: CASSLAAHNNSPLHF
J: TRBJ1-1; size: .; D: TRBD1; V: TRBV29-1; DNA: TGCAGCCTTGACCCAGGGGGCGGAACTGAAGCTTTCTTT; CDR3: CSLDPGGGTEAFF
J: TRBJ2-2; size: .; D: .; V: TRBV2; DNA: TGTGCCAGCGGGCTAGCGTCGAACACCGGGGAGCTGTTTTTT; CDR3: CASGLASNTGELFF
J: TRBJ2-5; size: .; D: TRBD1; V: TRBV27; DNA: TGTGCCAGCAGTACCGACAGGGCAGAGACCCAGTACTTC; CDR3: CASSTDRAETQYF
J: TRBJ1-4; size: .; D: .; V: TRBV14; DNA: TGTGCCAGCAGCCAAGATCGGCTAAAACTGTTTTTT; CDR3: CASSQDRLKLFF
J: TRBJ2-1; size: .; D: .; V: TRBV11-3; DNA: TGTGCCAGCAGCTTAGATCGCGGGGCCAATGAGCAGTTCTTC; CDR3: CASSLDRGANEQFF
J: TRBJ2-2; size: few; D: .; V: TRBV2; DNA: TGTGCCAGCAGGATTAACACCGGGGAGCTGTTTTTT; CDR3: CASRINTGELFF
J: TRBJ1-1; size: .; D: .; V: TRBV7-2; DNA: TGTGCCAGCAGCTTAGGTCCAGGGTTCAACACTGAAGCTTTCTTT; CDR3: CASSLGPGFNTEAFF
J: TRBJ1-1; size: .; D: TRBD1; V: TRBV27; DNA: TGTGCCAGCAGACGGGACAGGGCCTTTACTGAAGCTTTCTTT; CDR3: CASRRDRAFTEAFF
J: TRBJ2-7; size: .; D: TRBD2; V: TRBV28; DNA: TGTGCCAGCAGCCGACTAGCGGGAAGTAGGGCCTACGAGCAGTACTTC; CDR3: CASSRLAGSRAYEQYF
J: TRBJ2-7; size: .; D: .; V: TRBV3-1/TRBV3-2; DNA: TGTGCCAGCAGCCGTCCAGGGAGAAGTAGCTCCTACGAGCAGTACTTC; CDR3: CASSRPGRSSSYEQYF
J: TRBJ1-2; size: .; D: TRBD1; V: TRBV6-5; DNA: TGTGCCAGCATTCCGCCCGGGACAGGGGAGAGAGGCTACACCTTC; CDR3: CASIPPGTGERGYTF